This paragraph reports one T cell receptor (beta chain). Its specificity is unknown. CDR1 and CDR2 from the germline V gene are SNHLY and FYNNEI. V lost 4 bases to trimming and J lost 1 base; unmatched junction nucleotides: 3. The CDR3 length is 14 residues. The CD4+ fraction was divided into a CD45RA+ naive subset and a CD45RA-negative memory subset. TCRdb keeps only in-frame clones here, not all; method: immunoSEQ multiplex PCR. In the table there are 850,000 to 1,100,000 clones, approximately 77% of which are singletons. This sample was included in a study of shared clonotypes between healthy human individuals. General study results and limits: Shared across several donors were about 4.8% of the naive CD4 clonotypes. Donors were few, which limited the genetic and exposure-history diversity represented.

What was sequenced was memory CD4+ T cells from PBMCs. As for subset: CD45RA-negative fraction. The rearrangement uses TRBV2 and TRBJ1-2; 7 bases align to TRBD1. The receptor was derived from a man between 18 and 29 years old in good health. Some clones in this sample may be carry-over from other donors' samples. The CDR3 protein is CASSGQGVNYGYTF. The CDR3 DNA reads TGTGCCAGCAGTGGACAGGGTGTTAACTATGGCTACACCTTC.